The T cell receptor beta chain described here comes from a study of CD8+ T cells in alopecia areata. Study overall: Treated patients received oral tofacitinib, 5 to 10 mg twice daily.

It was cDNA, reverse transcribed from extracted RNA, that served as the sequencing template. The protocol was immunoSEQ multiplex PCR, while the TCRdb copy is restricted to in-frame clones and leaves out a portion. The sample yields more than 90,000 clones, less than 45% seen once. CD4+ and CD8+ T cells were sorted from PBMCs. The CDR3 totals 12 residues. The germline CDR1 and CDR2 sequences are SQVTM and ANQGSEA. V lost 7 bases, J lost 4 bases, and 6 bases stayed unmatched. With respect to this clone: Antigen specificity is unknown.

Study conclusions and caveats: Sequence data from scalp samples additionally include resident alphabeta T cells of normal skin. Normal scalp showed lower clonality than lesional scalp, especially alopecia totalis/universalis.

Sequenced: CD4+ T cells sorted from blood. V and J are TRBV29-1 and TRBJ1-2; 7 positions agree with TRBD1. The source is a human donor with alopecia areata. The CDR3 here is CSADRVVYGYTF. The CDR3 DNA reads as TGCAGCGCTGACAGGGTCGTCTATGGCTACACCTTC.